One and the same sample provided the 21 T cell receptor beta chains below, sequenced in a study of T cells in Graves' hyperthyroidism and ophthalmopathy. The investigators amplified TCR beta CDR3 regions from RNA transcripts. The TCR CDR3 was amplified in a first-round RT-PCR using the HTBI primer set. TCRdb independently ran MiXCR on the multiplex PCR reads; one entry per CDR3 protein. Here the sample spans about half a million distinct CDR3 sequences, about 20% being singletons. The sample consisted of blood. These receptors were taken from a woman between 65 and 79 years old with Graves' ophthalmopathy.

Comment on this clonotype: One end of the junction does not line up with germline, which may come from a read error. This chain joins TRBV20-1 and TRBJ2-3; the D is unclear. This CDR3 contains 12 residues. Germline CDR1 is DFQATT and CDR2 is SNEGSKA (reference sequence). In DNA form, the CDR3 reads TGCAGTGTTAGAGATCTGGGGGATACGCAGTATTTT. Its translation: CSVRDLGDTQYF.

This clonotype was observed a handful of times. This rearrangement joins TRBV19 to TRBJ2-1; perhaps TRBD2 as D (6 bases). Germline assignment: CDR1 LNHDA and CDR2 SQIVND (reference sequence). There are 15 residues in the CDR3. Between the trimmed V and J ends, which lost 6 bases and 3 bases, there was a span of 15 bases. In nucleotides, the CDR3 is TGTGCCAGTAGAGCAGGCGCCGGGGGCTACAATGAGCAGTTCTTC. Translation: CASRAGAGGYNEQFF.

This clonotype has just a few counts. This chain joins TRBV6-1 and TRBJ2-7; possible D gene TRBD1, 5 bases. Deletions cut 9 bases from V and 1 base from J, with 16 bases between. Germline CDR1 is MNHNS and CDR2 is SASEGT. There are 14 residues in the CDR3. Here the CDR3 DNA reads TGTGCCAGGATGACAGAGTCCAAATCCTACGAGCAGTACTTC. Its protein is CARMTESKSYEQYF.

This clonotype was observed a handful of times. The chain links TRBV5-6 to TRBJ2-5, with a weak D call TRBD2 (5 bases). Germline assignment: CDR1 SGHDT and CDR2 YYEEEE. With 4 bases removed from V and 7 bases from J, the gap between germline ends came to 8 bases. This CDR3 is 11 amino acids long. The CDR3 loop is CASSQRGTQYF. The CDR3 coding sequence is TGTGCCAGCAGCCAACGGGGGACCCAGTACTTC. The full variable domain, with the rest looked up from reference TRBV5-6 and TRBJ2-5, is DAGVTQSPTHLIKTRGQQVTLRCSPKSGHDTVSWYQQALGQGPQFIFQYYEEEERQRGNFPDRFSGHQFPNYSSELNVNALLLGDSALYLCASSQRGTQYFGPGTRLLVL.

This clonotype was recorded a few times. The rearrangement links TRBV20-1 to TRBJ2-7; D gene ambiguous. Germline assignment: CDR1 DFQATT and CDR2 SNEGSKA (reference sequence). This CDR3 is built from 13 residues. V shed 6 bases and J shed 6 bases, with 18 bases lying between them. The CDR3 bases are TGCAGTGCGGCCCCGCACAACCCCACCGAGCAGTACTTC. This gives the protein CSAAPHNPTEQYF.

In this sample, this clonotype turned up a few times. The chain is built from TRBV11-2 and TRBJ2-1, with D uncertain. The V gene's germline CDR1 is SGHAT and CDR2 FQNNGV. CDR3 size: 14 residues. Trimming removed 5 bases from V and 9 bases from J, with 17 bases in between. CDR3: CASSQGRRTAEQFF. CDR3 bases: TGTGCCAGCAGCCAAGGTCGGCGGACGGCTGAGCAGTTCTTC.

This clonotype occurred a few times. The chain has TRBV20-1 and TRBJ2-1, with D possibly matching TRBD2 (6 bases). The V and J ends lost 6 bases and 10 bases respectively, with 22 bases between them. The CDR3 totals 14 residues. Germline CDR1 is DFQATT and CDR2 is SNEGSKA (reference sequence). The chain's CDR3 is CSAVRGNTQWEQFF. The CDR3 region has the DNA TGCAGTGCCGTACGCGGGAATACACAGTGGGAGCAGTTCTTC.

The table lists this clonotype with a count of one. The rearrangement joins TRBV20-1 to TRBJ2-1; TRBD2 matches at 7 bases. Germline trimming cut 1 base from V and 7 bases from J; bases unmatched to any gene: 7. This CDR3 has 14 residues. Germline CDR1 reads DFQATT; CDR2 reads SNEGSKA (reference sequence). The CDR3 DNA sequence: TGCAGTGCTAGAGGTACGGCGGGAGTGAATGAGCAGTTCTTC. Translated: CSARGTAGVNEQFF.

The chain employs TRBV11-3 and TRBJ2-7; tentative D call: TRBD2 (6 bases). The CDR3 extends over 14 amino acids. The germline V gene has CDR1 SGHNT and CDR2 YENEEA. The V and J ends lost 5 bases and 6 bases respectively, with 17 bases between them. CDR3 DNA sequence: TGTGCCAGCAGCCTCGGGACTGGCGGGACCGAGCAGTACTTC. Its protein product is CASSLGTGGTEQYF.

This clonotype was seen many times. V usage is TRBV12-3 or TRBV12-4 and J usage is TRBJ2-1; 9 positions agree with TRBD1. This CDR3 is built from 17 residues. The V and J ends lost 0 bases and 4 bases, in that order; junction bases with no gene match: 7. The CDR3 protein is CASSLANRGLGYNEQFF. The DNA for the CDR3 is TGTGCCAGCAGTTTAGCTAACAGGGGGCTGGGATACAATGAGCAGTTCTTC.

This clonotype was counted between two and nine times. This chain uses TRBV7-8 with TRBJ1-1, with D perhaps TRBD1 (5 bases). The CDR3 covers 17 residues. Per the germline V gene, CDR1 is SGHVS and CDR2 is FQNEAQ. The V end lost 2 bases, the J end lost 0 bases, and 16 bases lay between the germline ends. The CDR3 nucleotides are TGTGCCAGCAGCTTACACTCGGACGTCAGGGTGAACACTGAAGCTTTCTTT. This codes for CASSLHSDVRVNTEAFF.

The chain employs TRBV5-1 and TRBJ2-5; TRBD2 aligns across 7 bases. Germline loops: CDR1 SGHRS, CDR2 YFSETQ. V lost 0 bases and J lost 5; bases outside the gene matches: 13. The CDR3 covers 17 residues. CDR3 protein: CASSLAGVSGETETQYF. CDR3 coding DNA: TGCGCCAGCAGCTTGGCCGGGGTGAGCGGGGAGACGGAGACCCAGTACTTC.

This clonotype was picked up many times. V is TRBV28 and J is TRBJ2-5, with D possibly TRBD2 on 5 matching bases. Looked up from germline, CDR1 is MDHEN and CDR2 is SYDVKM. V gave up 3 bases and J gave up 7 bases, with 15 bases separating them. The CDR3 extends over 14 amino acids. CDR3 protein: CASSFGGGGRTQYF. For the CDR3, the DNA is TGTGCCAGCAGTTTTGGCGGAGGTGGTCGGACCCAGTACTTC.

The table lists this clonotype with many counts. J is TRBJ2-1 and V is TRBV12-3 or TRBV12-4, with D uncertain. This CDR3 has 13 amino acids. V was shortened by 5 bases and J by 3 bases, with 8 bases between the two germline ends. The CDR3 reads CASSPMGYNEQFF. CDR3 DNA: TGTGCCAGCAGTCCTATGGGCTACAATGAGCAGTTCTTC.

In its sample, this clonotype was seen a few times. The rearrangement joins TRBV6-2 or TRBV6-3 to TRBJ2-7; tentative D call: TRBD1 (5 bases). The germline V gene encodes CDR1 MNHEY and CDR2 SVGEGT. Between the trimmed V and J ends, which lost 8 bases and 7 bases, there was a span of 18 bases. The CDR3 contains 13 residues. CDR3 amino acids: CASGYSFKGEQYF. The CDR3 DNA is TGTGCCAGCGGGTACAGCTTTAAGGGGGAGCAGTACTTC.

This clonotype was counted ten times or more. The CDR3 DNA reads as TGTGCCAGCAGCTTAAGCACCAGCACAGATACGCAGTATTTT. It codes for CASSLSTSTDTQYF. This chain uses TRBV11-2 with TRBJ2-3, with D unclear. The germline gives CDR1 SGHAT, CDR2 FQNNGV. V dropped 2 bases and J dropped 0 bases, with 6 bases sitting between them. The CDR3 runs 14 residues. The complete variable domain, with remaining parts taken from reference TRBV11-2 and TRBJ2-3, reads EAGVAQSPRYKIIEKRQSVAFWCNPISGHATLYWYQQILGQGPKLLIQFQNNGVVDDSQLPKDRFSAERLKGVDSTLKIQPAKLEDSAVYLCASSLSTSTDTQYFGPGTRLTVL.

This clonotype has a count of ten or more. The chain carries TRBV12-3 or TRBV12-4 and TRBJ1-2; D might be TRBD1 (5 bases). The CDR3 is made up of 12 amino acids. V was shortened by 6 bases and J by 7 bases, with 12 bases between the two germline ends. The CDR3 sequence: CASSPGLGGYTF. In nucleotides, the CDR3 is TGTGCCAGCAGCCCGGGACTCGGTGGCTACACCTTC.

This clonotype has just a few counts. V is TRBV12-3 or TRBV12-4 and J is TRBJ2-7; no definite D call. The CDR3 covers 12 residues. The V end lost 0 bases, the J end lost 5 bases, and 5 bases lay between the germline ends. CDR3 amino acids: CASSLAINEQYF. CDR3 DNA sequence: TGTGCCAGCAGTTTAGCAATCAACGAGCAGTACTTC.

Written as DNA, the CDR3 is TGTGCCAGCAATCAGGGGGCGGTTACCGGGGAGCTGTTTTTT. It encodes CASNQGAVTGELFF. V usage is TRBV6-2 or TRBV6-3 and J usage is TRBJ2-2; TRBD1 matches 8 bases. CDR1 is MNHEY, CDR2 SVGEGT, per germline. The CDR3 is 14 amino acids. V shed 7 bases, J shed 5 bases, and the junction held 6 bases outside the gene matches.

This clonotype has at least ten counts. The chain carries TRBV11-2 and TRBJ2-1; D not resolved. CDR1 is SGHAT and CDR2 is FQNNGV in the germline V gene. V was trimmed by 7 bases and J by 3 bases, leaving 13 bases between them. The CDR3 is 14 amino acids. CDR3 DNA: TGTGCCAGCAACCCCTTGGGCGGCTACAATGAGCAGTTCTTC. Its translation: CASNPLGGYNEQFF.

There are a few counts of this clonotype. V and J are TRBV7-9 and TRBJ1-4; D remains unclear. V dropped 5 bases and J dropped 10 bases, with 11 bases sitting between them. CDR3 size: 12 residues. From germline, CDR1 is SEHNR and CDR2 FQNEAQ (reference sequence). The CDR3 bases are TGTGCCAGCAGCCCATCAAGAGGAAAACTGTTTTTT. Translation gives CASSPSRGKLFF. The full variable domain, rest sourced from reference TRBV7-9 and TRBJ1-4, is DTGVSQNPRHKITKRGQNVTFRCDPISEHNRLYWYRQTLGQGPEFLTYFQNEAQLEKSRLLSDRFSAERPKGSFSTLEIQRTEQGDSAMYLCASSPSRGKLFFGSGTQLSVL.